The 9 T cell receptor beta chains reported below all come from one sample, sequenced in a study of post-analysis software for immune sequencing data. General observations from the study: The five TRBV segments detected at higher frequency in patients than in controls included TRBV5-6, TRBV5-1 and TRBV20-1.

Carried by the TCR beta cDNA libraries were unique molecular identifiers. MiXCR was run by TCRdb on the PCR reads, yielding one entry per CDR3 protein. The sample contains approximately 730,000 distinct CDR3 sequences, about half of which appear only once. Their antigen targets remain unknown. Source material: blood. The receptors come from a girl aged 5-17 years with multiple sclerosis.

This clonotype has just a few counts. The V and J genes are TRBV12-3 or TRBV12-4 and TRBJ1-2, with D possibly being TRBD1 (5 bases). Trimming took off 5 bases at V and 8 bases at J, with 15 bases between the two ends. The CDR3 is made up of 13 amino acids. CDR3 in DNA: TGTGCCAGCAGTCCACGGGGCCCCGGGGGCTACACCTTC. This gives the protein CASSPRGPGGYTF.

The CDR3 sequence is CASLSLGGSHEQYF. The CDR3 bases are TGTGCCAGCTTATCCCTAGGGGGTTCCCACGAGCAGTACTTC. This sequence joins TRBV6-5 and TRBJ2-5; D possibly corresponds to TRBD1 (6 bases). The DNA end is more similar to TRBJ2-7, so the J call may be wrong. The CDR3 length is 14 residues. From germline, CDR1 is MNHEY and CDR2 SVGAGI.

This chain joins TRBV2 and TRBJ2-7, with 8 bases lining up with TRBD2. This CDR3 is 16 amino acids long. Germline V CDR1 and CDR2: SNHLY, FYNNEI. V shed 6 bases and J 3 bases; nucleotides not matched to a gene: 13. The CDR3 sequence: CASSAGGAGAYYEQYF. The CDR3 nucleotides are TGTGCCAGCAGCGCGGGGGGCGCGGGAGCCTACTACGAGCAGTACTTC.

The genes are TRBV10-3 and TRBJ2-7; D ambiguous. The CDR3 extends over 12 amino acids. Trimming shortened V by 8 bases and J by 5 bases, and 13 bases separated the two germline ends. Germline CDR1 and CDR2: ENHRY and SYGVKD. DNA of the CDR3: TGTGCCATCGGGCCGACTCTCCACGAGCAGTACTTC. It specifies CAIGPTLHEQYF.

The chain links TRBV6-5 to TRBJ1-2, with a possible D match to TRBD1 (5 bases). This CDR3 contains 11 residues. V lost 6 bases to trimming and J lost 9 bases, with 11 bases between them. The germline V gene encodes CDR1 MNHEY and CDR2 SVGAGI. The CDR3 loop reads CASRGTGRYTF. In DNA form, the CDR3 reads TGTGCCAGCAGGGGGACCGGTCGCTACACCTTC.

The J gene is TRBJ2-7, the V gene TRBV12-3 or TRBV12-4, with 12 bases aligning to TRBD2. With 8 bases clipped from V and 4 bases from J, the junction kept 3 bases outside the gene matches. This CDR3 has 13 residues. DNA for the CDR3: TGTGCCAGCGCCCTAGCGGGAGGGTACGAGCAGTACTTC. Protein sequence: CASALAGGYEQYF.

In the case of this clonotype: One end of the junction varies from germline; a read error may be responsible. The chain joins TRBV4-3 to TRBJ1-1; TRBD1 aligns across 10 bases. Germline V lookup: CDR1 LGHNA, CDR2 YSLEER. The CDR3 covers 14 residues. CDR3 amino acids: CTSSQDRGPTEAFF. The CDR3, as DNA: TGCACCAGCAGCCAAGACAGGGGGCCCACTGAAGCTTTCTTT.

The V call is TRBV10-1, the J call TRBJ2-3; D is uncertain. Germline V gives CDR1 WNHNN, CDR2 SYGVQD (reference sequence). The CDR3 totals 15 residues. V lost 3 bases to trimming and J lost 8 bases, with 18 bases between them. This CDR3 is CASSDRPGGGSTQYF. The CDR3 DNA reads as TGCGCCAGCAGTGATCGACCCGGCGGTGGTAGTACGCAGTATTTT.

Notes on this clonotype: The germline gene is not matched at one end of the junction; a read error may be the cause. The V call is TRBV24-1, the J call TRBJ2-1; 10 bases are shared with TRBD2. CDR3 size: 16 residues. Germline CDR1 and CDR2: KGHDR and SFDVKD. CDR3 in amino acids: CATGEEAGGPLNEQFF. CDR3 coding DNA: TGTGCCACCGGTGAGGAAGCGGGAGGGCCGTTAAATGAGCAGTTCTTC.